This passage covers 3 T cell receptor beta chains from one sample sequenced in a study of tissue T cells after allogeneic stem cell transplantation. Time point defined: mouse harvest day 7 after allogeneic transplant. Mouse grafts combined 10^7 T-cell-depleted bone marrow cells with 10^6 splenic CD5+ T cells. Some clones are missing from TCRdb's copy, which holds only in-frame ones; the method was immunoSEQ multiplex PCR. Counted here are just under 7,500 clones, 50% occurring once; the ten biggest clones make up under 4%. Sequencing was carried out using gut tissue. The receptor source for this set is a female BALB/c mouse given C57BL/6 T cells with graft-versus-host disease after an allogeneic hematopoietic cell transplant.

This clone was counted between two and nine times. Germline and genes: mouse. The observed sequence ends 1 residue before the CDR3 terminus, with the missing tail filled in from the germline J gene. The V gene is TRBV5, the J gene TRBJ2-5, with 9 bases that match TRBD2. Per germline, CDR1 LGHNA and CDR2 YNLKQL (reference sequence). This CDR3 has 16 amino acids. Trimming cost V 4 bases and J 0 bases; bases outside gene matches: 5. The CDR3 here is CASSPHWGANQDTQYF. The DNA read from the CDR3 is TGTGCCAGCAGCCCCCACTGGGGGGCTAACCAAGACACCCAGTAC.

This clone has just a few counts. Gene names are the mouse ones. The DNA ends 1 residue before the CDR3 does, and the rest of the CDR3 is filled in from the germline J gene. The chain recombines TRBV26 with TRBJ2-1; 8 bases map to TRBD2. The length of the CDR3 is 15 residues. Germline loops: CDR1 KGHPV, CDR2 FQNQEV (reference sequence). The J segment lost 0 bases and the V segment lost 4 bases, leaving 2 bases of the junction unmatched. CDR3 bases read: TGTGCCAGCAGTCAACTGGGGGTTAACTATGCTGAGCAGTTC. As protein: CASSQLGVNYAEQF. Given in full, the CDR3 is CASSQLGVNYAEQFF.

A remark on this clone: The genes are named according to mouse. With the read ending 1 residue before the CDR3 end, the germline J gene is used to fill in that end. The chain couples TRBV3 to TRBJ2-7, with 10 bases identical to TRBD1. CDR3 length equals 14 residues. Germline CDR1 reads SNHLY; CDR2 reads FYNGKV (reference sequence). Trimming took 2 bases from V and 7 from J; bases not matched to a gene: 5. The sequenced CDR3 bases are TGTGCCAGCAGCTTACGACAGGGGGCCGGGGAACAGTAC. Its protein product is CASSLRQGAGEQY. In full, the CDR3 reads CASSLRQGAGEQYF.